One sample yielded the 8 T cell receptor beta chains listed below, sequenced in a study of CD8+CD57+ T cells in acquired aplastic anemia. Genomic DNA constituted the template upon which TCR beta VDJ and CDR3 profiling was performed. TCRdb reprocessed the reads with MiXCR, giving one entry per CDR3 protein. Among about 110,000 distinct CDR3 sequences listed, 51% were seen once. The sequencing sample was made of sorted CD4+, CD8+, or CD8+CD57+ T cells (not recorded which) from PBMCs. These receptors all stem from a human donor in good health, serving as a control.

The table lists this clonotype with a few counts. The chain employs TRBV12-3 or TRBV12-4 and TRBJ2-3; 9 bases align to TRBD2. The CDR3 has 14 amino acids. Trimming removed 3 bases from V and 6 bases from J; junction bases left unmatched: 4. CDR3 residues: CASSLVSGGDTQYF. The CDR3 coding sequence is TGTGCCAGCAGTTTGGTTAGCGGGGGTGATACGCAGTATTTT.

This clonotype showed up many times. The V and J genes are TRBV6-2 or TRBV6-3 and TRBJ1-3, with D unclear. The CDR3 loop spans 13 amino acids. Trimming stripped 2 bases from V and 0 bases from J, with 2 bases between. Germline loops: CDR1 MNHEY, CDR2 SVGEGT. The CDR3: CASSYSSGNTIYF. Written as DNA, the CDR3 is TGTGCCAGCAGTTACAGCTCTGGAAACACCATATATTTT.

The chain recombines TRBV25-1 with TRBJ2-3; 10 positions agree with TRBD1. The germline gives CDR1 MGHDK, CDR2 SYGVNS. After removal of 6 bases from V and 4 bases from J, the junction contained 7 bases not matched to a gene. The CDR3 loop spans 15 amino acids. CDR3 coding DNA: TGTGCCAGCAGGGCTAGACAGGGGGCCGCAGATACGCAGTATTTT. Protein sequence: CASRARQGAADTQYF.

In its sample, this clonotype was seen a few times. The genes are TRBV9 and TRBJ2-7; the D call may be TRBD1 or TRBD2 (5 bases each). In germline, CDR1 is SGDLS, CDR2 YYNGEE. The CDR3 loop spans 15 amino acids. V lost 4 bases and J lost 4, with 18 bases in between. The CDR3 loop reads CASSLGTSSPYEQYF. DNA of the CDR3: TGTGCCAGCAGCTTAGGGACGTCTAGCCCTTACGAGCAGTACTTC.

This clonotype came up many times. The CDR3 DNA is TGTGCCACATCTCGGGACAGGAACAACGAGCAGTACTTC. This sequence encodes CATSRDRNNEQYF. The J gene is TRBJ2-7, the V gene TRBV19; 8 bases map to TRBD1. J gave up 5 bases and V 10 bases, and 10 bases lay outside the gene matches. The germline V gene encodes CDR1 LNHDA and CDR2 SQIVND (reference sequence). The CDR3 has 13 residues.

This clonotype was observed many times. The chain employs TRBV4-1 and TRBJ1-1; D unresolved. CDR3 length: 15 amino acids. CDR1 MGHRA and CDR2 YSYEKL come from the germline V gene. Trimming pared 0 bases from V and 3 bases from J, leaving 11 bases between. The CDR3 reads CASSQDLYGYTEAFF. The CDR3 DNA follows: TGCGCCAGCAGCCAAGATCTGTACGGGTACACTGAAGCTTTCTTT.

This clonotype has at least ten counts. The rearrangement joins TRBV19 to TRBJ2-1, with 8 bases lining up with TRBD2. J lost 9 bases, V lost 5 bases, and 12 bases had no gene match. CDR1 is LNHDA and CDR2 is SQIVND in the germline V gene (reference sequence). The CDR3 is 15 residues long. Written as DNA, the CDR3 is TGTGCCAGTAGTCCCCCCGCAGCGGGGGATGGTGAGCAGTTCTTC. Protein: CASSPPAAGDGEQFF.

This clonotype has only one observation. The V gene is TRBV4-2, the J gene TRBJ2-1, with 8 bases that match TRBD2. In germline, CDR1 is LGHNA, CDR2 YNFKEQ. Germline trimming cut 7 bases from V and 7 bases from J; bases unmatched to any gene: 12. This CDR3 spans 15 amino acids. CDR3 residues: CASMRGLAGRNEQFF. The DNA for the CDR3 is TGTGCCAGCATGAGGGGGTTAGCGGGGCGGAATGAGCAGTTCTTC.